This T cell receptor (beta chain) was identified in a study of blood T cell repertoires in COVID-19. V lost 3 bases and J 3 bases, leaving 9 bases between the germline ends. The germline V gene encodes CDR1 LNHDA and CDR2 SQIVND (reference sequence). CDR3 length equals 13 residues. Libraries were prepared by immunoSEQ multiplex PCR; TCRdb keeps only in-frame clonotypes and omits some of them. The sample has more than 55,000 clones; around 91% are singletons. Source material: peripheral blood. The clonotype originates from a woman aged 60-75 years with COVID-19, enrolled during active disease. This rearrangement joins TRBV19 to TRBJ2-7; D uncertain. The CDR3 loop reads CASSITNSYEQYF. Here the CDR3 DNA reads TGTGCCAGTAGTATCACAAACAGCTACGAGCAGTACTTC.